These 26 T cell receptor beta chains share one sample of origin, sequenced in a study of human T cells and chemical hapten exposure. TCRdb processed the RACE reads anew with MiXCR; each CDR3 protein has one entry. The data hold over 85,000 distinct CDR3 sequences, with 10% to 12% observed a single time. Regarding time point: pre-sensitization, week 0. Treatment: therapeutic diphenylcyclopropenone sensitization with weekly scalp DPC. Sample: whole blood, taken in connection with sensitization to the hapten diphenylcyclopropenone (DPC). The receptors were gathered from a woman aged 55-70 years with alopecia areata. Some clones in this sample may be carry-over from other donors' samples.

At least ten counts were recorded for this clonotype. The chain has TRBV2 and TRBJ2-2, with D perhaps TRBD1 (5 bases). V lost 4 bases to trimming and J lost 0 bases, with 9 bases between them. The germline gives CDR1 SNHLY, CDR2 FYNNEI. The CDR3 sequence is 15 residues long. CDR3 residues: CASSGGSSNTGELFF. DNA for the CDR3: TGTGCCAGCAGTGGGGGCAGCTCGAACACCGGGGAGCTGTTTTTT.

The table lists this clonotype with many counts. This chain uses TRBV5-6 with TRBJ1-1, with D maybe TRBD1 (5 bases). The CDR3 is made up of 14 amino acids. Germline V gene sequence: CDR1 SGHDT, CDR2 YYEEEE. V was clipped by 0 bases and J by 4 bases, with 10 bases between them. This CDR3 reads CASSLGRVSTEAFF. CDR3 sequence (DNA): TGTGCCAGCAGCTTGGGCAGGGTCAGCACTGAAGCTTTCTTT.

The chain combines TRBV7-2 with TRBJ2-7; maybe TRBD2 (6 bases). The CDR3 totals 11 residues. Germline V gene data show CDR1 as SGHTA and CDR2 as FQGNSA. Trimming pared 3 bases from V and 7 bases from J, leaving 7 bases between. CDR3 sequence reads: CASSLAGEQYF. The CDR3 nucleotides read TGTGCCAGCAGCTTGGCGGGAGAGCAGTACTTC.

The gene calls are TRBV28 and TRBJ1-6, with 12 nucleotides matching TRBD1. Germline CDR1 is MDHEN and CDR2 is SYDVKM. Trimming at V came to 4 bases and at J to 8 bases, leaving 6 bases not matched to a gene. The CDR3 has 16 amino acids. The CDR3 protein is CASSSPGQGAYSPLHF. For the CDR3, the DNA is TGTGCCAGCAGTTCCCCGGGACAGGGGGCGTATTCACCCCTCCACTTT.

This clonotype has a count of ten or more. CDR3 loop: CAIRRVNSPLHF. In nucleotides, the CDR3 is TGTGCCATCAGAAGGGTGAATTCACCCCTCCACTTT. The gene calls are TRBV28 and TRBJ1-6; no clear D. The CDR3 consists of 12 residues. The V gene's germline CDR1 is MDHEN and CDR2 SYDVKM. The V end was cut by 10 bases, the J end by 7 bases, with 11 bases between.

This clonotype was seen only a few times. The CDR3 is CASSKETGSDFF. In nucleotides, the CDR3 is TGTGCCAGCAGCAAAGAGACAGGGAGCGATTTCTTT. The chain couples TRBV5-4 to TRBJ1-1; TRBD1 matches at 7 bases. With V trimmed by 4 bases and J by 13 bases, 10 bases remained unmatched. Germline CDR1 is SGHNT and CDR2 is YYREEE (reference sequence). The CDR3 has 12 amino acids.

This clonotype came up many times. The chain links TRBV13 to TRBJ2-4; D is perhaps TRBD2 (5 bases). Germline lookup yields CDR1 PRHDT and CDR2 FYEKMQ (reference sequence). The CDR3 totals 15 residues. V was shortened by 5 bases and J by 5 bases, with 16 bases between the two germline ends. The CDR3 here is CASSRLAEVENIQYF. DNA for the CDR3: TGTGCCAGCAGCCGCCTAGCAGAGGTGGAAAACATTCAGTACTTC.

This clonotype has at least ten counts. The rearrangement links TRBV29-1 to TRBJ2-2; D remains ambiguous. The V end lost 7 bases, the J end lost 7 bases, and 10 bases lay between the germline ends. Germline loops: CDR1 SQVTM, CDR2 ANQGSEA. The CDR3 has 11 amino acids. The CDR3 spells CSAILLGELFF. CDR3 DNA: TGCAGCGCCATCCTGCTCGGGGAGCTGTTTTTT.

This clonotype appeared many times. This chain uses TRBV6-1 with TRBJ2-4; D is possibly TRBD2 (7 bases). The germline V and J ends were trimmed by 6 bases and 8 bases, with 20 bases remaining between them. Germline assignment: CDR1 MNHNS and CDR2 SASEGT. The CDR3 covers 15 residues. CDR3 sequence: CASSPTAGARDIQYF. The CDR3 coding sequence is TGTGCCAGCAGCCCCACGGCGGGGGCTCGAGACATTCAGTACTTC.

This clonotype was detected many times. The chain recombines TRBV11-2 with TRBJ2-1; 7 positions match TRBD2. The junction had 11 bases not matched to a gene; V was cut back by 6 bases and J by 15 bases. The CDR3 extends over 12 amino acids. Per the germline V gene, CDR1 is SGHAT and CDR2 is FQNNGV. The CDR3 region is CASSHGREARFF. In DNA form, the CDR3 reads TGTGCCAGCAGTCATGGTCGGGAGGCGCGGTTCTTC.

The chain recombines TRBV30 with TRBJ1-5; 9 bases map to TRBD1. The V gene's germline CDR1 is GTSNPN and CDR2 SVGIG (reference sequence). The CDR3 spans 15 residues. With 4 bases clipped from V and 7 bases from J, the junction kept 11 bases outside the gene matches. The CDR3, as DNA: TGTGCCTGGACCGTTGGGACAGGGCTATCCCAGCCCCAGCATTTT. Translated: CAWTVGTGLSQPQHF.

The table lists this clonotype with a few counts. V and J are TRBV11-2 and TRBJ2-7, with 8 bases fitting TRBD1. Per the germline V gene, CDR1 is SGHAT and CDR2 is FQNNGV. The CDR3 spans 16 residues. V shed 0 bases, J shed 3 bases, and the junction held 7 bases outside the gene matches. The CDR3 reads CASSLDLAGGYYEQYF. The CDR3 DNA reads TGTGCCAGCAGCTTAGATCTCGCAGGGGGCTACTACGAGCAGTACTTC.

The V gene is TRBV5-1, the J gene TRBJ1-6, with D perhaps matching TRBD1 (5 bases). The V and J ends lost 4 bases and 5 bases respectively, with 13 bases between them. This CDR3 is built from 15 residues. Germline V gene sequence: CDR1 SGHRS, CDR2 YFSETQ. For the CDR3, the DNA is TGCGCCAGCAGCCCCTGGGACCTCGATAATTCACCCCTCCACTTT. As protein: CASSPWDLDNSPLHF.

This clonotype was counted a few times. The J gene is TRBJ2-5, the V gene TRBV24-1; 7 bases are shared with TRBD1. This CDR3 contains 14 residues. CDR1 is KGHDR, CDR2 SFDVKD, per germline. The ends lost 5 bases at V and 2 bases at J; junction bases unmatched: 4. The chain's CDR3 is CATSGTGGQETQYF. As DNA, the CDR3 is TGTGCCACCAGTGGGACAGGTGGACAAGAGACCCAGTACTTC.

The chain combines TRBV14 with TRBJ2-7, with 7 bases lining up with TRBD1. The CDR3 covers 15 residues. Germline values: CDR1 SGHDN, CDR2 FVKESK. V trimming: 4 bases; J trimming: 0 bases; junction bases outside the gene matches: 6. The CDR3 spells CASSRRQGNSYEQYF. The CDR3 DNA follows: TGTGCCAGCAGCCGGAGACAGGGAAACTCCTACGAGCAGTACTTC.

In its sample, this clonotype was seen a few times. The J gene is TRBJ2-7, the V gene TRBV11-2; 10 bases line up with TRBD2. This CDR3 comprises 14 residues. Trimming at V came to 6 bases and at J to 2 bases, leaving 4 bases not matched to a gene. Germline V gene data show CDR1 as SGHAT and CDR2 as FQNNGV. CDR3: CASRRAGGPYEQYF. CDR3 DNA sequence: TGTGCCAGCAGACGAGCGGGGGGGCCCTACGAGCAGTACTTC.

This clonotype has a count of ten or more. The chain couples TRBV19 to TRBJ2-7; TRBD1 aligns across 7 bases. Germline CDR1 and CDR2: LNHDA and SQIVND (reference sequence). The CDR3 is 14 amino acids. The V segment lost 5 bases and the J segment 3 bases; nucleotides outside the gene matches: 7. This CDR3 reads CASSPGTASYEQYF. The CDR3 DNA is TGTGCCAGTAGTCCAGGGACAGCTAGCTACGAGCAGTACTTC.

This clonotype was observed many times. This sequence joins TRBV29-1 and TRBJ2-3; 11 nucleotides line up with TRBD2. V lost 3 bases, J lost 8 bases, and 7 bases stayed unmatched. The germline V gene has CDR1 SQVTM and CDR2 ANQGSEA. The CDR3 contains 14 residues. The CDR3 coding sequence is TGCAGCGTTGAGTCGCTAGCGGGGGGTGGTACGCAGTATTTT. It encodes CSVESLAGGGTQYF.

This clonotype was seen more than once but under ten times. CDR3: CSVLAGDGETQYF. CDR3 DNA sequence: TGCAGCGTTCTAGCGGGGGATGGAGAGACCCAGTACTTC. This chain links TRBV29-1 with TRBJ2-5, with 10 bases fitting TRBD2. Per germline, CDR1 SQVTM and CDR2 ANQGSEA. Trimming cost V 5 bases and J 4 bases; bases outside gene matches: 4. The CDR3 spans 13 residues. Combining the CDR3 with reference TRBV29-1 and TRBJ2-5 gives the whole variable domain SAVISQKPSRDICQRGTSLTIQCQVDSQVTMMFWYRQQPGQSLTLIATANQGSEATYESGFVIDKFPISRPNLTFSTLTVSNMSPEDSSIYLCSVLAGDGETQYFGPGTRLLVL.

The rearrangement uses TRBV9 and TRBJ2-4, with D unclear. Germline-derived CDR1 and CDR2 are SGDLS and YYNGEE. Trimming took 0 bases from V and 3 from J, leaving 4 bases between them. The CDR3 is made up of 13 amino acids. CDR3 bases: TGTGCCAGCAGCGTAGACGGCAAAAACATTCAGTACTTC. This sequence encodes CASSVDGKNIQYF.

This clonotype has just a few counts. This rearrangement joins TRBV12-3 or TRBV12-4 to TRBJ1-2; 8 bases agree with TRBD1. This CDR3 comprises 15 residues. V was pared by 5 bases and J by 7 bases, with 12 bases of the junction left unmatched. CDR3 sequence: CASSTSQGGPFGYTF. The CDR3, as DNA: TGTGCCAGCAGTACGTCACAGGGGGGACCTTTTGGCTACACCTTC.

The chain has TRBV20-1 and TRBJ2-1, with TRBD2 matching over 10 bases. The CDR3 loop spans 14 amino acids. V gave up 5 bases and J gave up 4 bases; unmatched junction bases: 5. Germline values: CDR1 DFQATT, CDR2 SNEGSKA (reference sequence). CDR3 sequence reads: CSAFQRGGYNEQFF. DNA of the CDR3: TGCAGTGCTTTCCAGCGGGGGGGGTACAATGAGCAGTTCTTC.

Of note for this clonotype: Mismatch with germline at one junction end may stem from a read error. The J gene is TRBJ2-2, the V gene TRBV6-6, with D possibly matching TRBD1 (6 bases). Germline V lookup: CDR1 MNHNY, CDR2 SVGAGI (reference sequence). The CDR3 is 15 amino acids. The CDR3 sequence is CASSYSNRAAGELFF. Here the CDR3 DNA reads TGTGCTAGCAGTTACTCGAACAGGGCGGCCGGGGAGCTGTTTTTT.

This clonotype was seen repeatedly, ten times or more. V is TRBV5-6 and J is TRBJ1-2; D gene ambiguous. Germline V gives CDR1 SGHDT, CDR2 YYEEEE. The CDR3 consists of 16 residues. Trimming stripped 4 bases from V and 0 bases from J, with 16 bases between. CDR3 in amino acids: CASSQEIGRTNYGYTF. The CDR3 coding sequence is TGTGCCAGCAGCCAGGAAATTGGACGCACTAACTATGGCTACACCTTC.

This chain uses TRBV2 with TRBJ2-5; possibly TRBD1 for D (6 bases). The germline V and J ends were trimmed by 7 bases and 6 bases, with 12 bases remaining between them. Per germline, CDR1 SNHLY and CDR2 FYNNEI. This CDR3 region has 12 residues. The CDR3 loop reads CASIKWDKTQYF. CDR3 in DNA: TGTGCCAGCATTAAGTGGGACAAGACCCAGTACTTC.

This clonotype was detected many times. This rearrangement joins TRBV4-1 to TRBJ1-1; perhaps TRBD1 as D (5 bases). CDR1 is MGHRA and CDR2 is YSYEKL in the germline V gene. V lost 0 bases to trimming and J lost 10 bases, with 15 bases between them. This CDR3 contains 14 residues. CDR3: CASSQDSLGPGAFF. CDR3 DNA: TGCGCCAGCAGCCAAGATAGTCTGGGGCCGGGAGCTTTCTTT.